Included here is one TCR beta chain sequence, with context. Its antigen remains unknown. The sample is drawn from a study of CD8 T cells in Susac syndrome. From germline, CDR1 is DFQATT and CDR2 SNEGSKA (reference sequence). V was shortened by 6 bases and J by 4 bases, with 19 bases between the two germline ends. The CDR3 sequence is 15 residues long. Peripheral blood CD8+ and CD4+ T cells were profiled by TCR beta sequencing. FACS enriched CD8+ TEMRA cells, while bulk CD8+ and CD4+ were negatively isolated. Whole-study results and caveats: The authors acknowledged that the study's TCR sequencing and HLA analysis involved relatively few individuals.

An input of 0.5 to 1 ug of RNA was subjected to reverse transcription using random hexamers. The amplification used immunoSEQ multiplex PCR on TCR beta CDR3; it spanned 54 Vbeta and 13 Jbeta. TCRdb analysed the immunoSEQ multiplex PCR reads with MiXCR anew, one entry per CDR3 protein. The sample lists fewer than 350,000 distinct CDR3 sequences, around 92% occurring once. This rearrangement joins TRBV20-1 to TRBJ2-1; D may be TRBD1 (6 bases). This TCR was recovered from a human donor with multiple sclerosis. Sequencing was performed on CD4+ T cells from PBMCs. The CDR3 sequence is CSALRGEGVYNEQFF. The CDR3 nucleotides read TGCAGTGCCCTAAGAGGAGAGGGGGTTTACAATGAGCAGTTCTTC.